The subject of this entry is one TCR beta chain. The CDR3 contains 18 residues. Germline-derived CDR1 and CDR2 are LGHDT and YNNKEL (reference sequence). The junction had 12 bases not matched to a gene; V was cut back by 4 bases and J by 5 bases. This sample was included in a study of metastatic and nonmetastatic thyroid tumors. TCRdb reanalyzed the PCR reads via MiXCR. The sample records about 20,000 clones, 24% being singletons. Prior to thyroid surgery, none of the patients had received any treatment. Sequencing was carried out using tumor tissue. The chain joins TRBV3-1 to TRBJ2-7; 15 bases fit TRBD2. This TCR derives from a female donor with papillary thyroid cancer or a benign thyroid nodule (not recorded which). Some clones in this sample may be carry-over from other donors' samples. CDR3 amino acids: CASSPGLAGGFYYHEQYF. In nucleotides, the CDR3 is TGTGCCAGCAGCCCGGGACTAGCGGGGGGCTTTTACTACCACGAGCAGTACTTC.